What follows is one T cell receptor (beta chain) and its context. The antigen remains undetermined. Patients were excluded for autoimmune disease history or systemic immunosuppression. On cycle 4 day 1 and cycle 7 day 1, as well as at baseline, blood was sampled. This specimen belongs to a study of OX40 agonist ivuxolimab in advanced cancers. As for the study in general: Given to patients was ivuxolimab, an agonistic anti-OX40 (CD134) antibody.

Study findings and constraints: Among the lowest peripheral clonal expansion occurred in 0.1-3.0 mg/kg partial responders.

Only in-frame clones appear in the TCRdb table, and some are missing; sequencing was by immunoSEQ multiplex PCR. The sample consists of tens of thousands of clones, about 90% of them appearing once. Trimming cost V 3 bases and J 5 bases, with 16 bases left between them. This CDR3 region has 15 residues. Germline CDR1 reads MNHNS; CDR2 reads SASEGT. Sequences were derived from CD4+ or CD8+ T cells sorted from blood, sampled in a trial of the OX40 agonist ivuxolimab. The rearrangement uses TRBV6-1 and TRBJ1-1, with D maybe TRBD1 (5 bases). The TCR comes from an adult with an advanced solid tumor such as melanoma, head and neck, liver or kidney cancer. The CDR3 DNA reads TGTGCCAGCAGTGACGACAGCAGACTACGGACTGAAGCTTTCTTT. As protein: CASSDDSRLRTEAFF.